These 11 T cell receptor beta chains came from one sample sequenced in a study of blood T cell repertoires in COVID-19 (dated by TCRdb to the early 2020s). Receptor libraries were prepared by the immunoSEQ multiplex PCR assay. TCRdb limited this immuneACCESS table to in-frame rearrangements with V and J called. A share of clones is missing; checked studies link under half to unresolved V genes, and the rest is unexplained. Across this sample there are about 54,000 clones, with 87% seen only once. The leading ten clones occupy approximately 3.6% of the sample. Sequencing used peripheral blood. The receptor set was obtained from a man between 40 and 49 years old with COVID-19, enrolled during active disease.

CDR3 sequence: CASSFGDNSYNEQFF. CDR3 DNA: TGTGCCAGCAGTTTCGGGGACAACTCCTACAATGAGCAGTTCTTC. The genes are TRBV28 and TRBJ2-1; D possibly corresponds to TRBD1 (6 bases). The CDR3 has 15 residues. CDR1 is MDHEN, CDR2 SYDVKM, per germline. V was cut by 3 bases and J by 0 bases, with 9 bases left in between.

The chain uses TRBV6-5 and TRBJ1-4; TRBD1 is a possible D gene (5 bases). Germline values: CDR1 MNHEY, CDR2 SVGAGI. V lost 7 bases, J lost 0 bases, and 12 bases lay in between. The CDR3 runs to 15 residues. The CDR3 loop is CASIESTATNEKLFF. Written as DNA, the CDR3 is TGTGCCAGCATCGAATCGACAGCAACTAATGAAAAACTGTTTTTT.

This chain joins TRBV28 and TRBJ2-5, with TRBD2 matching 9 bases. The V and J ends lost 2 bases and 0 bases, in that order; junction bases with no gene match: 4. The CDR3 runs 16 residues. Germline CDR1 MDHEN, CDR2 SYDVKM. The CDR3 loop is CASSLGTSGHQETQYF. The CDR3, as DNA: TGTGCCAGCAGTTTAGGTACTAGCGGGCACCAAGAGACCCAGTACTTC.

This sequence joins TRBV28 and TRBJ1-5; D uncertain. This CDR3 is 15 amino acids long. Trimming took off 1 base at V and 4 bases at J, with 11 bases between the two ends. Germline V gives CDR1 MDHEN, CDR2 SYDVKM. CDR3 sequence: CASSLSLGGNQPQHF. DNA of the CDR3: TGTGCCAGCAGTTTATCGTTGGGAGGGAATCAGCCCCAGCATTTT.

The gene calls are TRBV5-1 and TRBJ1-1; D may be TRBD1 (5 bases). Trimming cost V 2 bases and J 0 bases, with 8 bases left between them. Germline CDR1 SGHRS, CDR2 YFSETQ. The CDR3 spans 14 residues. DNA for the CDR3: TGCGCCAGCAGCTTACAGGAACTGAACACTGAAGCTTTCTTT. Translated: CASSLQELNTEAFF.

The genes are TRBV14 and TRBJ2-5; D gene ambiguous. V was trimmed by 4 bases and J by 0 bases, leaving 15 bases between them. Looked up from germline, CDR1 is SGHDN and CDR2 is FVKESK. This CDR3 region has 16 residues. CDR3 loop: CASSPRPETYQETQYF. The CDR3 nucleotides are TGTGCCAGCAGCCCCCGACCGGAGACGTACCAAGAGACCCAGTACTTC.

In its sample, this clone was seen once. The V gene is TRBV2, the J gene TRBJ2-1, with D perhaps TRBD2 (6 bases). V lost 4 bases, J lost 4 bases, and 11 bases lay in between. The CDR3 length is 14 residues. Germline V gives CDR1 SNHLY, CDR2 FYNNEI. The CDR3 sequence: CASSAGLLYNEQFF. The CDR3 DNA reads as TGTGCCAGCAGTGCGGGACTGCTTTACAATGAGCAGTTCTTC.

V usage is TRBV18 and J usage is TRBJ2-2; no definite D call. Trimming took 5 bases from V and 8 from J, leaving 18 bases between them. Germline V lookup: CDR1 KGHSH, CDR2 LQKENI. The CDR3 spans 15 residues. CDR3 in amino acids: CASSSTRSGVGELFF. The CDR3 nucleotides read TGTGCCAGCTCATCGACAAGATCCGGCGTAGGGGAGCTGTTTTTT.

This chain joins TRBV19 and TRBJ1-5; 8 bases align to TRBD1. The trim removed 8 bases at V and 7 bases at J, leaving 10 bases unmatched. CDR3 length equals 14 residues. Germline V gives CDR1 LNHDA, CDR2 SQIVND (reference sequence). CDR3 in amino acids: CASEPTNRGQPQHF. For the CDR3, the DNA is TGTGCCAGTGAACCAACAAACAGGGGGCAGCCCCAGCATTTT.

The chain combines TRBV7-9 with TRBJ1-2; 7 bases line up with TRBD1. Trimming took 4 bases from V and 3 from J; bases not matched to a gene: 14. This CDR3 has 17 amino acids. Germline values: CDR1 SEHNR, CDR2 FQNEAQ (reference sequence). CDR3 in DNA: TGTGCCAGCAGCTACCCAATGACAGGGAGAGGTGACTATGGCTACACCTTC. This sequence encodes CASSYPMTGRGDYGYTF.

The chain's CDR3 is CAWSVPNRAQETQYF. The CDR3 coding sequence is TGTGCCTGGAGTGTCCCGAACAGGGCCCAAGAGACCCAGTACTTC. This chain uses TRBV30 with TRBJ2-5; TRBD1 might be the D (6 bases). V lost 0 bases to trimming and J lost 1 base, with 12 bases between them. The germline V gene encodes CDR1 GTSNPN and CDR2 SVGIG (reference sequence). The CDR3 is made up of 15 amino acids. Drawing the rest from reference TRBV30 and TRBJ2-5, the complete variable domain is SQTIHQWPATLVQPVGSPLSLECTVEGTSNPNLYWYRQAAGRGLQLLFYSVGIGQISSEVPQNLSASRPQDRQFILSSKKLLLSDSGFYLCAWSVPNRAQETQYFGPGTRLLVL.